This is a list of T cell receptor beta chains from one sample in a study of T cell repertoires in cytomegalovirus infection. Via MiXCR, TCRdb re-called the reads, giving one row per CDR3 protein. The table shows some 450,000 distinct CDR3 sequences, with approximately 32% occurring only once. Sample: PBMCs. The receptors were gathered from a human donor in good health (CMV status not recorded). Some clones in this sample may be carry-over from other donors' samples. Both conserved end residues are part of each CDR3. A D gene is named only where the DNA matches it firmly. Only some rows state a clone size, as once, few, many or a class for expanded clones.

>many|TRBV19|-|TRBJ1-5
TGTGCCAGTAGTATAAGTGGGAGACCCCGGCCCTTGAAAGCCCAGCATTTT
CASSISGRPRPLKAQHF
>many|TRBV7-8|-|TRBJ2-7
TGTGCCAGCAGACTCCGGGACGGCTACGAGCAGTACTTC
CASRLRDGYEQYF
>-|TRBV4-3|-|TRBJ1-1
TGCGCCAGCAGCCAAGACGCCCCCGCACAGGGAGGCACTGAAGCTTTCTTT
CASSQDAPAQGGTEAFF
>few|TRBV5-4|-|TRBJ1-1
TGTGCCAGCAGCTCTCGGGGTCGCGGCACTGAAGCTTTCTTT
CASSSRGRGTEAFF
>many|TRBV27|-|TRBJ1-1
TGTGCCAGCAGCCCGATTGGCCGGGGGCGGTCGGACACTGAAGCTTTCTTT
CASSPIGRGRSDTEAFF
>-|TRBV3-1|-|TRBJ2-7
TGTGCCAGCAGCCAAGATCGAGGGGTCGACGAGCAGTACTTC
CASSQDRGVDEQYF
>many|TRBV12-3/TRBV12-4|-|TRBJ1-5
TGTGCCAGCACCCCACCGGGCCCCACCTGGGGTCAGCCCCAGCATTTT
CASTPPGPTWGQPQHF
>-|TRBV25-1|TRBD2|TRBJ2-3
TGTGCCATCAGCCCACTTCTAGCGGAGACAGATACGCAGTATTTT
CAISPLLAETDTQYF
>many|TRBV7-7|TRBD2|TRBJ2-5
TGTGCCAGCAGCTCCCGACTAGCGGGGTGGGAGACCCAGTACTTC
CASSSRLAGWETQYF
>-|TRBV28|-|TRBJ1-1
TGTGCCAGCACCATGTTAGCACACACTGAAGCTTTCTTT
CASTMLAHTEAFF
>many|TRBV7-6|TRBD2|TRBJ2-5
TGTGCCAGCAGCTTCGAAGCGGGGGAAGTCCAAGGGACCCAGTACTTC
CASSFEAGEVQGTQYF
>many|TRBV7-8|TRBD1|TRBJ2-1
TGTGCCAGCAGCCGCACCCGGGACAGTTCCTACAATGAGCAGTTCTTC
CASSRTRDSSYNEQFF
>-|TRBV13|TRBD1|TRBJ2-1
TGTGCCAGCAGCTTTCCGGGACAGGGGGCAAAGGAGCAGTTCTTC
CASSFPGQGAKEQFF
>-|TRBV4-1|-|TRBJ2-1
TGCGCCAGCAGCCAACTCCAGGGGGGGGCGCCGTCAAATGAGCCGTTCTTC
CASSQLQGGAPSNEPFF
>-|TRBV14|-|TRBJ2-3
TGTGCCAGCAGCCAATCAAAGCTGGATACGCAGTATTTT
CASSQSKLDTQYF
>-|TRBV27|-|TRBJ2-1
TGTGCCAGCAGTTTCACGGACAGACATCCTTTTAATGAGCAGTTCTTC
CASSFTDRHPFNEQFF
>few|TRBV20-1|TRBD1|TRBJ2-1
TGCAGTGCGACTCCCGAGGGGACAGGGGGCTTCTCGGAGCAGTTCTTC
CSATPEGTGGFSEQFF
>many|TRBV7-2|-|TRBJ2-1
TGTGCCAGCAGCCCGGGTCTCAGGAAAGAGTTGTTCTTC
CASSPGLRKELFF
>once|TRBV7-3|-|TRBJ2-1
TGTGCCAGCAGCCCCGTTGGAAGCGGAAGGTACAATGAGCAGTTCTTC
CASSPVGSGRYNEQFF
>-|TRBV10-2|-|TRBJ2-1
TGCGCCAGCAGTGAGTCTGACAAAACTTTTGAGCAGTTCTTC
CASSESDKTFEQFF
>-|TRBV19|-|TRBJ1-5
TGTGCCGGTAGTATCGCGGCAGGGAGTCAGCCCCAGCATTTT
CAGSIAAGSQPQHF
>-|TRBV5-1|TRBD2|TRBJ2-3
TGCGCCAGCAGAATAACTAGCGGGGTACAAACAGATACGCAGTATTTT
CASRITSGVQTDTQYF
>few|TRBV15|TRBD2|TRBJ2-5
TGTGCCACCAGCAGTGGACTAGCGGGGGGGCGGGAGACCCAGTACTTC
CATSSGLAGGRETQYF
>few|TRBV12-3/TRBV12-4|-|TRBJ2-5
TGTGCCAGCCTACTTGGAGGGTTTGAGACCCAGTACTTC
CASLLGGFETQYF
>-|TRBV15|-|TRBJ1-4
TGTGCCACCAGCCCCCGTTCGGGGATTAATGAAAAACTGTTTTTT
CATSPRSGINEKLFF
>-|TRBV2|-|TRBJ1-2
TGTGCCAGCAGAAGGAGGGAGAGCCACACCTTTTCCTATGGCTACACCTTC
CASRRRESHTFSYGYTF
>-|TRBV4-1|TRBD1|TRBJ1-5
TGCTCCAGCAGCCAAGATAAGATATCCCAGGGGGCCCAATGGCCCCAGCATTTT
CSSSQDKISQGAQWPQHF
>-|TRBV19|-|TRBJ2-4
TGTGCCAGTAGTCCGGGCTTTGCAAACATTCAGTACTTC
CASSPGFANIQYF